This TCR beta chain is drawn from a study of Ad26.COV2.S vaccination and SARS-CoV-2 variants. On the study more broadly: Ad26.COV2.S shots went into the muscle once or twice, 56 days apart.

As for this clone: Its specificity is not known.

Noted treatment: around 19 received Ad26.COV2.S at low or high dose, single or two shots; about 5 received placebo; per-sample allocation not given. Sample collection was performed on day 63 after the first vaccine or placebo injection. Boston provided a donor who was an adult aged 18-55 years. The study, taken as a whole, reports: Total T cell responses may have been underestimated by the TCR breadth and depth analyses. Substantial response breadth was reportedly seen for spike-specific CD8+ and CD4+ T cells after vaccination.

The table came from immunoSEQ multiplex PCR; TCRdb's copy has only in-frame clones and leaves some out. The sample comprises 350,000 to 500,000 clones, roughly 91% of which are singletons, and approximately 4.5% rests with the top ten. Source: peripheral blood, taken in a trial of Ad26.COV2.S vaccine versus placebo. The TCR originated in a person aged 18 to 59 who received the Ad26.COV2.S COVID-19 vaccine or a placebo.

CDR3 sequence reads: CASSQDGLADNEQFF. The CDR3 bases are TGCGCCAGCAGCCAGGATGGGCTAGCGGACAATGAGCAGTTCTTC. The chain couples TRBV4-3 to TRBJ2-1; 7 bases are shared with TRBD2. CDR1 is LGHNA, CDR2 YSLEER, per germline. V was clipped by 3 bases and J by 5 bases; unmatched bases: 7. CDR3 length equals 15 residues.